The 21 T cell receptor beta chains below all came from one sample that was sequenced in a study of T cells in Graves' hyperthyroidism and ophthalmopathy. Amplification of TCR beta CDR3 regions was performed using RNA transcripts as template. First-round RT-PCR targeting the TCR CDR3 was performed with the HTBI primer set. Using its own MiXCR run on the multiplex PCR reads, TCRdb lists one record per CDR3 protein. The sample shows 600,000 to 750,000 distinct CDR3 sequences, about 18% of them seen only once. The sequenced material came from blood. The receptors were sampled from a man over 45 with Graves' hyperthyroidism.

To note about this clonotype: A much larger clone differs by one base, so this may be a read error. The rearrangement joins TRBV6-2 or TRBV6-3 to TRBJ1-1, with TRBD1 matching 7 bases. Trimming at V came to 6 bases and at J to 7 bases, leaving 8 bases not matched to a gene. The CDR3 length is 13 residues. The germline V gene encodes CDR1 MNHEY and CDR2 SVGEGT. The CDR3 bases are TGTGCCAGCAGGACAGGGTTCGTCATTGAAGCTTTCTTT. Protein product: CASRTGFVIEAFF.

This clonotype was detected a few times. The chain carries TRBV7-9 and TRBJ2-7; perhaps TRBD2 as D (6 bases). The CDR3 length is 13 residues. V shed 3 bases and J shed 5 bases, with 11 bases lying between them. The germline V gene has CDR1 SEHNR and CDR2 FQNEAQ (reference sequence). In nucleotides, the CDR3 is TGTGCCAGCAGCTTCGTCTCGGGAGACGAGCAGTACTTC. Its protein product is CASSFVSGDEQYF.

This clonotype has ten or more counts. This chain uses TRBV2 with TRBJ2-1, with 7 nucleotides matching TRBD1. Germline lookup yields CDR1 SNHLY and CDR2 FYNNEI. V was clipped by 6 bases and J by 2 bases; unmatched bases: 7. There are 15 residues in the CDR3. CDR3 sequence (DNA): TGTGCCAGCAGGAGGGGGCAGGGTACCTACAATGAGCAGTTCTTC. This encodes CASRRGQGTYNEQFF.

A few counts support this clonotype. This CDR3 is CASSVRGQGPLEQYF. As DNA, the CDR3 is TGTGCCAGCAGCGTTCGGGGACAGGGGCCCCTGGAGCAGTACTTC. The rearrangement links TRBV9 to TRBJ2-7, with 10 bases identical to TRBD1. Germline CDR1 reads SGDLS; CDR2 reads YYNGEE. The V segment lost 2 bases and the J segment 7 bases; nucleotides outside the gene matches: 9. The CDR3 is made up of 15 amino acids.

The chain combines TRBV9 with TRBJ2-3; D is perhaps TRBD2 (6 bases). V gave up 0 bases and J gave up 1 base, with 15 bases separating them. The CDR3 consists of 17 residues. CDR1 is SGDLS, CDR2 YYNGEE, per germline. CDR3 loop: CASSVDWGGAGTDTQYF. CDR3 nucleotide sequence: TGTGCCAGCAGCGTAGATTGGGGAGGAGCGGGCACAGATACGCAGTATTTT.

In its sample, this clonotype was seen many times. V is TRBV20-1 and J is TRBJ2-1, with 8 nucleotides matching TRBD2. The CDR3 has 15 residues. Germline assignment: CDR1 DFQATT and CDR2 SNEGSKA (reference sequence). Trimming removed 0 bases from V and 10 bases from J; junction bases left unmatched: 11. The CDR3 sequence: CSARDPSGLVGEQFF. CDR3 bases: TGCAGTGCTAGAGACCCTAGCGGGCTAGTGGGCGAGCAGTTCTTC.

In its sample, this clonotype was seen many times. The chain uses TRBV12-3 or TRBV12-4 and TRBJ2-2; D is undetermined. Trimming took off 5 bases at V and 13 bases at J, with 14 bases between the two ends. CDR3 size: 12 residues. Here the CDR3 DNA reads TGTGCCAGCAGTCCAAGGGCAGGCGGGCTGTTTTTT. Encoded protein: CASSPRAGGLFF.

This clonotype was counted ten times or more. The CDR3 sequence is CASTRRGQNTEAFF. In DNA, the CDR3 is TGTGCCAGCACCCGGAGGGGGCAGAACACTGAAGCTTTCTTT. This chain uses TRBV12-3 or TRBV12-4 with TRBJ1-1, with TRBD1 matching 7 bases. V lost 7 bases and J lost 1; bases outside the gene matches: 6. There are 14 residues in the CDR3.

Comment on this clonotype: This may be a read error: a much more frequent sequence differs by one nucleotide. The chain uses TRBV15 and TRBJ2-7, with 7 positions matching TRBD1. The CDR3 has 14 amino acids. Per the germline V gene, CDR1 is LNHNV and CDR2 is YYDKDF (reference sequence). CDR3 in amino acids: CATSRGDRVREQHF. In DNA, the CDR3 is TGTGCCACCAGCAGGGGGGACAGAGTCCGAGAGCAGCACTTC.

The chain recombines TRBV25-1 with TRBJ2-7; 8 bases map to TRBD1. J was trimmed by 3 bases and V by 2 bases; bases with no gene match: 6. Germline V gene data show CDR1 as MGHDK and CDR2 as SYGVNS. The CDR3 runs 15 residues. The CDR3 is CASSEGQGPIYEQYF. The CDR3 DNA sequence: TGTGCCAGCAGTGAAGGACAGGGACCCATCTACGAGCAGTACTTC.

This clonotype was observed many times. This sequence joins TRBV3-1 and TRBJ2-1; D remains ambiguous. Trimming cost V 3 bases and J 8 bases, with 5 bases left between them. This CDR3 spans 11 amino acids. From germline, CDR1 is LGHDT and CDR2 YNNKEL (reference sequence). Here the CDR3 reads CASSHQYEQFF. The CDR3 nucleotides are TGTGCCAGCAGCCATCAGTATGAGCAGTTCTTC.

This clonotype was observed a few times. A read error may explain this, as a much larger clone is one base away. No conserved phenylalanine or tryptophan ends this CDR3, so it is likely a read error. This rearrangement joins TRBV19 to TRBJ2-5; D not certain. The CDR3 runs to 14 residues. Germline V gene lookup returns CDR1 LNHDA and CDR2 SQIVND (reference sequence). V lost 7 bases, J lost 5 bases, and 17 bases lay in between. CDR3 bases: TGTGCCAGTACCCCCACATGGCCGTCGGAGACCCAGTACCTC. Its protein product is CASTPTWPSETQYL.

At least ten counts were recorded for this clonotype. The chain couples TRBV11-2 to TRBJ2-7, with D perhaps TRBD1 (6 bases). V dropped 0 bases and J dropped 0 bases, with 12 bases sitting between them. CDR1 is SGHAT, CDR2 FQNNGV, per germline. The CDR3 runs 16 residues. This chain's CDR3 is CASSLETGTNSYEQYF. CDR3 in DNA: TGTGCCAGCAGCTTAGAAACAGGGACCAACTCCTACGAGCAGTACTTC.

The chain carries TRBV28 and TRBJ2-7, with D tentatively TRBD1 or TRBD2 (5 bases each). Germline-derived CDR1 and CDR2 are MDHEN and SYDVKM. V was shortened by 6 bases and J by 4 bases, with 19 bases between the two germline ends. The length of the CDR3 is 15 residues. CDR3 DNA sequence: TGTGCCAGCAGACCGGGACCCAGCTTTTGGTACGAGCAGTACTTC. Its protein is CASRPGPSFWYEQYF.

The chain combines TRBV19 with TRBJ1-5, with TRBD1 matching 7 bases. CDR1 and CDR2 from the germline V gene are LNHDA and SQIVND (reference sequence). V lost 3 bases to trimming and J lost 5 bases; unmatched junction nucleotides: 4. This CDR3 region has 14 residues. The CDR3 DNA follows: TGTGCCAGTAGTATCGGACAGGTTTATCAGCCCCAGCATTTT. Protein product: CASSIGQVYQPQHF.

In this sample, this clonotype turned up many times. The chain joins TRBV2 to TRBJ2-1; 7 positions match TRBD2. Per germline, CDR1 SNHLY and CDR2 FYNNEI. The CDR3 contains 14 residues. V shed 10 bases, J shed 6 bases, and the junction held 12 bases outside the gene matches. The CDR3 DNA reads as TGTGCCACCCCTACCGGGGAGGGGATCAATGAGCAGTTCTTC. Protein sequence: CATPTGEGINEQFF.

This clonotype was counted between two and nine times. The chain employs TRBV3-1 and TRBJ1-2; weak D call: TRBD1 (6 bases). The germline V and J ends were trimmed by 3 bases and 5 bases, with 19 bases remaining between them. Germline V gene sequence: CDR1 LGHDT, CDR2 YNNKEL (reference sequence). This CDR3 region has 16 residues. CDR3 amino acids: CASSQSWGAVVYGYTF. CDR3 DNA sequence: TGTGCCAGCAGCCAGAGCTGGGGGGCCGTGGTTTATGGCTACACCTTC.

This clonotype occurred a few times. The CDR3: CASSLGSLYGNEQFF. In DNA form, the CDR3 reads TGTGCCAGCAGCTTAGGTAGTCTTTACGGCAATGAGCAGTTCTTC. The chain recombines TRBV7-3 with TRBJ2-1; D is uncertain. CDR3 length: 15 amino acids. V lost 2 bases to trimming and J lost 6 bases, with 14 bases between them. From germline, CDR1 is SGHTA and CDR2 FQGTGA. Combining the CDR3 with reference TRBV7-3 and TRBJ2-1 gives the whole variable domain GAGVSQTPSNKVTEKGKYVELRCDPISGHTALYWYRQSLGQGPEFLIYFQGTGAADDSGLPNDRFFAVRPEGSVSTLKIQRTERGDSAVYLCASSLGSLYGNEQFFGPGTRLTVL.

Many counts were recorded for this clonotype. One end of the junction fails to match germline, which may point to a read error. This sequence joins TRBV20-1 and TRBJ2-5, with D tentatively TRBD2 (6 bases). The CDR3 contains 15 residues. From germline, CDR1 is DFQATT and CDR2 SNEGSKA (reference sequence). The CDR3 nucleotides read TGCAGCGCTAGCGCCTACAGGAATGCGAAAGAGACCCAGTACTTC. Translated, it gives CSASAYRNAKETQYF.

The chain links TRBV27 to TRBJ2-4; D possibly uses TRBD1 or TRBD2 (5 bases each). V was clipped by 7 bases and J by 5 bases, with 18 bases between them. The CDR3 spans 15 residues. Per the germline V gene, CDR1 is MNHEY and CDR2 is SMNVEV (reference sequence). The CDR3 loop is CASNPVGGGENIQYF. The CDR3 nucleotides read TGTGCCAGCAATCCTGTAGGTGGGGGTGAAAACATTCAGTACTTC.

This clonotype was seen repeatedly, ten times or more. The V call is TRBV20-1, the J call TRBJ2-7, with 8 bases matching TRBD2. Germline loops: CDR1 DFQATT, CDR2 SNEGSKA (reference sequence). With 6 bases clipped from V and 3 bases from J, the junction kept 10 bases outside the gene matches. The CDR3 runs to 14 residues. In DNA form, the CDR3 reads TGCAGTGCCTCCGTGAGCGGGAGTTTCTACGAGCAGTACTTC. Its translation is CSASVSGSFYEQYF.